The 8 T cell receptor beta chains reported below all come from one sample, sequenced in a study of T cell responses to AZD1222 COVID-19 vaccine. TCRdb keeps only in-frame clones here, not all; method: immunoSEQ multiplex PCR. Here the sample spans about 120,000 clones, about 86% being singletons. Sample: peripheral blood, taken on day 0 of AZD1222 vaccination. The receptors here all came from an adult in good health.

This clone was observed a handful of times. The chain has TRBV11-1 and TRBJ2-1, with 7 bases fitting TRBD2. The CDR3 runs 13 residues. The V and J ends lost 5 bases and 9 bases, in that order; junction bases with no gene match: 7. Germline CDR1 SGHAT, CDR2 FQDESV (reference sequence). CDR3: CASSPGLDREQFF. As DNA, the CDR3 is TGTGCCAGCAGCCCAGGACTAGACCGTGAGCAGTTCTTC.

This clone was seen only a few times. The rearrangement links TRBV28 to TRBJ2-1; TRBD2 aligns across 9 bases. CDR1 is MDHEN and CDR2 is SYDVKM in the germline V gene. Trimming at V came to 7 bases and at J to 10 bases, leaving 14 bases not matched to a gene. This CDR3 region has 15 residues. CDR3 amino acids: CASTPTAGGAGEQFF. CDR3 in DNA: TGTGCCAGCACCCCCACGGCGGGAGGGGCGGGAGAGCAGTTCTTC.

This chain's CDR3 is CASSYGRTGDRETQYF. In DNA, the CDR3 is TGTGCCAGCAGTTACGGCCGCACAGGGGACCGGGAGACCCAGTACTTC. V usage is TRBV6-5 and J usage is TRBJ2-5; TRBD1 matches 7 bases. CDR3 size: 16 residues. The V segment lost 2 bases and the J segment 5 bases; nucleotides outside the gene matches: 11. CDR1 is MNHEY, CDR2 SVGAGI, per germline.

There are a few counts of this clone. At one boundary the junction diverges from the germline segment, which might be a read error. CDR3 nucleotides: TGCGCCAGCAGCCCTTCCGGGACTAGCGGGAAATGGATCTTC. Its translation: CASSPSGTSGKWIF. The rearrangement links TRBV5-1 to TRBJ2-1, with TRBD2 identical over 13 bases. From germline, CDR1 is SGHRS and CDR2 YFSETQ. This CDR3 has 14 residues. Full variable domain (outside the CDR3, taken from reference TRBV5-1 and TRBJ2-1): KAGVTQTPRYLIKTRGQQVTLSCSPISGHRSVSWYQQTPGQGLQFLFEYFSETQRNKGNFPGRFSGRQFSNSRSEMNVSTLELGDSALYLCASSPSGTSGKWIFGPGTRLTVL.

CDR3 DNA: TGTGCCAGTTCCTTAGACTCGACGAGGACTAGCGGGAACTACGAGCAGTACTTC. Its translation: CASSLDSTRTSGNYEQYF. The rearrangement links TRBV18 to TRBJ2-7; 12 bases align to TRBD2. The CDR3 runs to 18 residues. V shed 9 bases, J shed 3 bases, and the junction held 18 bases outside the gene matches. Looked up from germline, CDR1 is KGHSH and CDR2 is LQKENI.

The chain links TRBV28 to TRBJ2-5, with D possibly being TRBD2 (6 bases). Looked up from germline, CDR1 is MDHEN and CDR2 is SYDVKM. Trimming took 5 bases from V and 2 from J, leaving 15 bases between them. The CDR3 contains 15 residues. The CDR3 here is CASSPRGGPQETQYF. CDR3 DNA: TGTGCCAGCAGTCCAAGGGGAGGCCCACAAGAGACCCAGTACTTC.

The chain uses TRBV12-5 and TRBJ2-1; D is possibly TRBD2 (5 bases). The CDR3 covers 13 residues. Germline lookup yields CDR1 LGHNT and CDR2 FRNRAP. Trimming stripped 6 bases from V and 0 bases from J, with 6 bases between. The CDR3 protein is CASGAASYNEQFF. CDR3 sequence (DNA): TGTGCTAGTGGAGCGGCCTCCTACAATGAGCAGTTCTTC.

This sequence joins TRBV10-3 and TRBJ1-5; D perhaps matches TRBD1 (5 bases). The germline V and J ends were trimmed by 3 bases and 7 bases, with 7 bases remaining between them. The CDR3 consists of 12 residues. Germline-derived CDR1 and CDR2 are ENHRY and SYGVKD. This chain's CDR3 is CAISEGAQPQHF. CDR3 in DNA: TGTGCCATCAGTGAAGGGGCCCAGCCCCAGCATTTT.